This record looks at one TCR beta chain sequence and its context. V was pared by 5 bases and J by 13 bases, with 13 bases of the junction left unmatched. The germline V gene encodes CDR1 MNHEY and CDR2 SVGAGI. The CDR3 is made up of 15 amino acids. In the original workflow: Nucleated cell number was recorded as an estimate derived from reference gene primer amplification. Profiled with immunoSEQ multiplex PCR; TCRdb holds only in-frame clones, not every one. D and trimming come from the DNA, and the V and J calls and clone size come from that table. The sample yields approximately 50,000 clones, approximately 78% seen once. The record originates from a study of blood T cell repertoires in COVID-19. Study context: COVID-19 samples from acute and convalescent phases originated in the United States, Italy and Spain.

Cohorts were determined from participant-reported clinical history. This receptor was taken from a woman in her forties or fifties with acute COVID-19. Sequencing was performed on PBMCs or T cells enriched from blood (not recorded which). The gene calls are TRBV6-5 and TRBJ1-6, with 8 nucleotides matching TRBD1. This CDR3 is CASSPRTGTLSPLHF. The CDR3 coding sequence is TGTGCCAGCAGTCCAAGGACAGGGACCCTGTCTCCCCTCCACTTT.